Listed below are T cell receptor beta chains from one sample, sequenced in a study of T cells in Graves' hyperthyroidism and ophthalmopathy. TCRdb independently ran MiXCR on the multiplex PCR reads; one entry per CDR3 protein. There are some 490,000 distinct CDR3 sequences in the sample; roughly a sixth occur only once, and 25% to 30% lies in the top ten. Source material: blood. These receptors were collected from a woman under 40 with Graves' ophthalmopathy. Each CDR3 is given with its conserved first and last residue. The order of the fields is CDR3 DNA, CDR3 protein, D gene, J gene, clone size, V gene. D genes are given only for firm matches. Where a row states a size, it is once, few, many or the class of an expanded clone; other rows omit it.

DNA: TGTGCCAGCAGTGAGTCATGGAACTATGGCTACACCTTC
CDR3: CASSESWNYGYTF
D: NA
J: TRBJ1-2
size: few
V: TRBV6-1

DNA: TGCAGCGTCAACCTAGGGACAGGCGGCTACGAGCAGTACTTC
CDR3: CSVNLGTGGYEQYF
D: TRBD1
J: TRBJ2-7
size: NA
V: TRBV29-1

DNA: TGTGCCAGCAGCCTGCGCGAGAACACCGGGGAGCTGTTTTTT
CDR3: CASSLRENTGELFF
D: NA
J: TRBJ2-2
size: NA
V: TRBV3-1

DNA: TGTGCCAGCAGTGCACGGACAGGGCTTTCTGAAGCTTTCTTT
CDR3: CASSARTGLSEAFF
D: TRBD1
J: TRBJ1-1
size: few
V: TRBV6-1

DNA: TGTGCCAGCAGTTTTGGCGGCCGTTCCTACAATGAGCAGTTCTTC
CDR3: CASSFGGRSYNEQFF
D: NA
J: TRBJ2-1
size: many
V: TRBV28

DNA: TGCGCCAGCAGCTTGGAGGGAAAGTACGAGCAGTACTTC
CDR3: CASSLEGKYEQYF
D: NA
J: TRBJ2-7
size: many
V: TRBV5-1

DNA: TGTGCCAGCAGTGAGGGACGGGGAGAGCAGTTCTTC
CDR3: CASSEGRGEQFF
D: NA
J: TRBJ2-1
size: few
V: TRBV25-1

DNA: TGTGCCAGCAGCTTAGGGGTTCAGGGGCAGGGGCAGCCCCAGCATTTT
CDR3: CASSLGVQGQGQPQHF
D: NA
J: TRBJ1-5
size: NA
V: TRBV28

DNA: TGTGCCTGGAGTGGCGGGAAGGCAGATACGCAGTATTTT
CDR3: CAWSGGKADTQYF
D: NA
J: TRBJ2-3
size: many
V: TRBV30

DNA: TGTGCCAGCAGCCAAGAATCGGCTGAGGCCGCTGAAGCTTTCTTT
CDR3: CASSQESAEAAEAFF
D: NA
J: TRBJ1-1
size: many
V: TRBV3-1

DNA: TGCAGTGCTAGAGAGTCTGGACAGCTCTATGGCTACACCTTC
CDR3: CSARESGQLYGYTF
D: NA
J: TRBJ1-2
size: few
V: TRBV20-1

DNA: TGCGCCAGCAGTGAGTCCGCCGAATTTCAAGAGACCCAGTACTTC
CDR3: CASSESAEFQETQYF
D: NA
J: TRBJ2-5
size: few
V: TRBV5-1

DNA: TGCAGTGCTAGAGATTTACGACTAGCTTTCGCAGATACGCAGTATTTT
CDR3: CSARDLRLAFADTQYF
D: TRBD2
J: TRBJ2-3
size: few
V: TRBV20-1

DNA: TGTGCCAGCAGCTTAAGGTGGGGGGGGACTAGCGGGACCGGCTCCTACGAGCAGTACTTC
CDR3: CASSLRWGGTSGTGSYEQYF
D: TRBD2
J: TRBJ2-7
size: few
V: TRBV7-2

DNA: TGCAGTGCTAGTAACCAGGTGAACACTGAAGCTTTCTTT
CDR3: CSASNQVNTEAFF
D: NA
J: TRBJ1-1
size: many
V: TRBV20-1

DNA: TGTGCCAGCAGCTTGCCAGGGGGCACTAACACTGAAGCTTTCTTT
CDR3: CASSLPGGTNTEAFF
D: TRBD1
J: TRBJ1-1
size: NA
V: TRBV5-6

DNA: TGTGCCACCAGTGAGACAGGGGAGAGCAATCAGCCCCAGCATTTT
CDR3: CATSETGESNQPQHF
D: TRBD1
J: TRBJ1-5
size: NA
V: TRBV24-1

DNA: TGTGCCAGCCACTTAGCGGGAAGGACGTATGAGCAGTTCTTC
CDR3: CASHLAGRTYEQFF
D: TRBD2
J: TRBJ2-1
size: many
V: TRBV28

DNA: TGTGCCAGCAGATCTAGCGGGTCCCTTTACGAGCAGTACTTC
CDR3: CASRSSGSLYEQYF
D: TRBD2
J: TRBJ2-7
size: many
V: TRBV6-2/TRBV6-3

DNA: TGTGCCAGCAGCTCCCTGGACAGGGCCCAAGAGACCCAGTACTTC
CDR3: CASSSLDRAQETQYF
D: TRBD1
J: TRBJ2-5
size: many
V: TRBV11-2

DNA: TGTGCCAGCAGTTACTGGGCTAGTACGGACAATGAGCAGTTCTTC
CDR3: CASSYWASTDNEQFF
D: NA
J: TRBJ2-1
size: NA
V: TRBV6-2/TRBV6-3

DNA: TGTGCCAGCACGACAGGAGCCTACAATGAGCAGTTCTTC
CDR3: CASTTGAYNEQFF
D: NA
J: TRBJ2-1
size: few
V: TRBV12-3/TRBV12-4

DNA: TGTGCCAGCAGCTTATACGTTTCCAACTATGGCTACACCTTC
CDR3: CASSLYVSNYGYTF
D: NA
J: TRBJ1-2
size: many
V: TRBV7-2

DNA: TGTGCCAGCAGCTTTCTAGCGGGAGCAAGGGGTCAAGAGACCCAGTACTTC
CDR3: CASSFLAGARGQETQYF
D: TRBD2
J: TRBJ2-5
size: NA
V: TRBV11-2

DNA: TGTGCCAGCAGGGATTACTTGAGCTCCTACAATGAGCAGTTCTTC
CDR3: CASRDYLSSYNEQFF
D: NA
J: TRBJ2-1
size: many
V: TRBV7-8

DNA: TGTGCCAGCAGTCCGTATCCCCCCCGCAGAGACTATAGCAATCAGCCCCAGCATTTT
CDR3: CASSPYPPRRDYSNQPQHF
D: NA
J: TRBJ1-5
size: few
V: TRBV27

DNA: TGTGCCAGCAACCTAGGGGCAGGGGGCACTGAAGCTTTCTTT
CDR3: CASNLGAGGTEAFF
D: TRBD1
J: TRBJ1-1
size: NA
V: TRBV9

DNA: TGCGCCAGCCGCCATGGGGACAGGGGGCTTAATGAGCAGTTCTTC
CDR3: CASRHGDRGLNEQFF
D: TRBD1
J: TRBJ2-1
size: many
V: TRBV5-1

DNA: TGCAGTGCGACGACTAGCGGGAGCTACGAGCAGTACTTC
CDR3: CSATTSGSYEQYF
D: TRBD2
J: TRBJ2-7
size: NA
V: TRBV20-1

DNA: TGCGCCAGCAGTGAGTCGGGGATAGGGGTCACTGAAGCTTTCTTT
CDR3: CASSESGIGVTEAFF
D: NA
J: TRBJ1-1
size: few
V: TRBV10-1

DNA: TGTGCCAGCAGCCGGGTCACAGATACGCAGTATTTT
CDR3: CASSRVTDTQYF
D: NA
J: TRBJ2-3
size: many
V: TRBV7-2

DNA: TGTGCCAGCAGCCCCCGGACTAGCTACGAGCAGTACTTC
CDR3: CASSPRTSYEQYF
D: TRBD2
J: TRBJ2-7
size: many
V: TRBV3-1

DNA: TGTGCCATCAGTGAGCCCCTGGAAGGAGGGCCGTTCTACGAGCAGTACTTC
CDR3: CAISEPLEGGPFYEQYF
D: NA
J: TRBJ2-7
size: NA
V: TRBV10-3

DNA: TGTGCCAGCAGTCCCCTCCGGGATACCAGCGAGCAGTACTTC
CDR3: CASSPLRDTSEQYF
D: NA
J: TRBJ2-7
size: NA
V: TRBV12-3/TRBV12-4

DNA: TGTGCCAGCAGCGTAAACCGAGGGCCAGATACGCAGTATTTT
CDR3: CASSVNRGPDTQYF
D: NA
J: TRBJ2-3
size: NA
V: TRBV9

DNA: TGTGCCAGCAGCTTAGGTGGCACAGGGGGCCCTAGCAATCAGCCCCAGCATTTT
CDR3: CASSLGGTGGPSNQPQHF
D: TRBD1
J: TRBJ1-5
size: many
V: TRBV11-2

DNA: TGCAGTGCTAGAGCACCTTGGACTAGCGATAGAGATACGCAGTATTTT
CDR3: CSARAPWTSDRDTQYF
D: TRBD2
J: TRBJ2-3
size: few
V: TRBV20-1

DNA: TGTGCCAGCAGGGGGGGGACTGCTAATGAAAAACCGTTTTTT
CDR3: CASRGGTANEKPFF
D: NA
J: TRBJ1-4
size: NA
V: TRBV2

DNA: TGTGCCAGCAGTTACTCTGAATGGGACAGGTCCTACGAGCAGTACTTC
CDR3: CASSYSEWDRSYEQYF
D: TRBD1
J: TRBJ2-7
size: NA
V: TRBV6-2/TRBV6-3

DNA: TGTGCCAGCAGCGAAGGACTCCCCGACTACGAGCAGTACTTC
CDR3: CASSEGLPDYEQYF
D: NA
J: TRBJ2-7
size: few
V: TRBV9

DNA: TGCAGTGCACGACTAGCGGGAGGCCGCTCCTACGAGCAGTACTTC
CDR3: CSARLAGGRSYEQYF
D: TRBD2
J: TRBJ2-7
size: many
V: TRBV20-1

DNA: TGCGCCAGCAGCCAAGCCGGACAGGGCACAGATACGCAGTATTTT
CDR3: CASSQAGQGTDTQYF
D: TRBD1
J: TRBJ2-3
size: many
V: TRBV4-3

DNA: TGTGCCAGCAGCTTAAGGGTCTTTGGGGAGACCCAGTACTTC
CDR3: CASSLRVFGETQYF
D: NA
J: TRBJ2-5
size: NA
V: TRBV11-2

DNA: TGTGCCAGCAGAAAACAGGGGGCAGGCACTGAAGCTTTCTTT
CDR3: CASRKQGAGTEAFF
D: TRBD1
J: TRBJ1-1
size: many
V: TRBV12-3/TRBV12-4

DNA: TGCAGTGCTAGAGATTTGCAGGGGGACACCGGGGAGCTGTTTTTT
CDR3: CSARDLQGDTGELFF
D: TRBD1
J: TRBJ2-2
size: many
V: TRBV20-1

DNA: TGTGCCAGCAGTCTGGAGTGGGGGGGGGCGGCCGGGGAGCTGTTTTTT
CDR3: CASSLEWGGAAGELFF
D: NA
J: TRBJ2-2
size: few
V: TRBV28

DNA: TGTGCCAGCAGCTTTATTGCCTACAATGAGCAGTTCTTC
CDR3: CASSFIAYNEQFF
D: NA
J: TRBJ2-1
size: few
V: TRBV7-9

DNA: TGTGCCAGCAGCGCCGGGACAGCTAAGTACAATGAGCAGTTCTTC
CDR3: CASSAGTAKYNEQFF
D: TRBD1
J: TRBJ2-1
size: NA
V: TRBV9

DNA: TGTGCCAGCAGCATTACTAAAACTAGACGGGATGAGCAGTTCTTC
CDR3: CASSITKTRRDEQFF
D: NA
J: TRBJ2-1
size: NA
V: TRBV7-9

DNA: TGTGCCATCAGTGAGGAACTAGCGGGAACCTACGAGCAGTACTTC
CDR3: CAISEELAGTYEQYF
D: TRBD2
J: TRBJ2-7
size: many
V: TRBV10-3